This entry lists 30 T cell receptor beta chains sequenced from one sample in a study of blood T cell repertoires in COVID-19. Here immunoSEQ multiplex PCR was the method, and the copy in TCRdb shows in-frame clones only, minus some. The sample records about 200,000 clones, under 90% being singletons. Input material: peripheral blood. The receptors were sampled from a human donor in a cohort sampled during active COVID-19.

The chain employs TRBV5-1 and TRBJ1-1, with TRBD1 matching over 11 bases. Germline V gene lookup returns CDR1 SGHRS and CDR2 YFSETQ. The CDR3 covers 16 residues. V lost 2 bases, J lost 5 bases, and 8 bases stayed unmatched. The CDR3 DNA reads as TGCGCCAGCAGCTTAAGTGGGACAGGGGGAGATACTGAAGCTTTCTTT. Protein sequence: CASSLSGTGGDTEAFF.

V gene TRBV10-3 combines with J gene TRBJ2-1; TRBD1 matches 8 bases. The CDR3 totals 13 residues. CDR1 and CDR2 (germline): ENHRY, SYGVKD. J lost 10 bases, V lost 3 bases, and 5 bases had no gene match. The CDR3: CAISEVDRGEQFF. DNA for the CDR3: TGTGCCATCAGTGAAGTCGACAGGGGCGAGCAGTTCTTC.

The count of this clone is one. The V call is TRBV10-3, the J call TRBJ2-1, with D perhaps TRBD2 (6 bases). Germline V lookup: CDR1 ENHRY, CDR2 SYGVKD. The CDR3 contains 14 residues. Trimming removed 0 bases from V and 7 bases from J, with 10 bases in between. CDR3 bases: TGTGCCATCAGTGAGTCGACTAGAAGTAATGAGCAGTTCTTC. It codes for CAISESTRSNEQFF.

The chain couples TRBV19 to TRBJ2-7, with TRBD1 as a possible D gene (5 bases). This CDR3 has 16 amino acids. Trimming shortened V by 3 bases and J by 4 bases, and 19 bases separated the two germline ends. CDR1 is LNHDA, CDR2 SQIVND, per germline (reference sequence). In DNA form, the CDR3 reads TGTGCCAGTAGTATTGACAGTTCCTCGAAAAGGTACGAGCAGTACGTC. Translation: CASSIDSSSKRYEQYV.

This chain links TRBV3-1 (or the pseudogene TRBV3-2) with TRBJ2-1; no reliable D call. The V and J ends lost 5 bases and 3 bases respectively, with 17 bases between them. The CDR3 runs 16 residues. Germline V CDR1 and CDR2: LGHDT, YNNKEL (reference sequence). The CDR3 coding sequence is TGTGCCAGCAGCTCCCGGTATGGAGAGTACTACAATGAGCAGTTCTTC. It is translated as CASSSRYGEYYNEQFF.

V usage is TRBV3-1 (or the pseudogene TRBV3-2) and J usage is TRBJ2-7; D is uncertain. V was trimmed by 4 bases and J by 0 bases, leaving 13 bases between them. The CDR3 has 15 amino acids. Germline CDR1 is LGHDT and CDR2 is YNNKEL (reference sequence). CDR3 sequence: CASSLVAYSSYEQYF. CDR3 sequence (DNA): TGTGCCAGCAGCCTCGTCGCGTACTCCTCCTACGAGCAGTACTTC.

The J gene is TRBJ1-3, the V gene TRBV5-1, with D unresolved. Germline values: CDR1 SGHRS, CDR2 YFSETQ. The germline V and J ends were trimmed by 3 bases and 4 bases, with 11 bases remaining between them. This CDR3 has 14 residues. CDR3 in DNA: TGCGCCAGCAGCTCAGATGTCACCGGAAACACCATATATTTT. This encodes CASSSDVTGNTIYF. Supplemented by reference TRBV5-1 and TRBJ1-3, the full variable domain reads KAGVTQTPRYLIKTRGQQVTLSCSPISGHRSVSWYQQTPGQGLQFLFEYFSETQRNKGNFPGRFSGRQFSNSRSEMNVSTLELGDSALYLCASSSDVTGNTIYFGEGSWLTVV.

The chain uses TRBV5-1 and TRBJ2-3; D uncertain. The ends were cut back, 0 bases at V and 0 bases at J, with 5 bases in the middle. CDR3 length equals 14 residues. The germline V gene encodes CDR1 SGHRS and CDR2 YFSETQ. The CDR3 DNA reads TGCGCCAGCAGCTTGGCTACTAGCACAGATACGCAGTATTTT. This codes for CASSLATSTDTQYF.

The chain is built from TRBV7-9 and TRBJ1-4; D is ambiguous. This CDR3 is 14 amino acids long. The germline CDR1 and CDR2 sequences are SEHNR and FQNEAQ (reference sequence). V was trimmed by 5 bases and J by 7 bases, leaving 14 bases between them. The DNA of the CDR3 is TGTGCCAGCAGCCCCCCGGGGAACATTGAAAAACTGTTTTTT. This codes for CASSPPGNIEKLFF.

The chain couples TRBV9 to TRBJ1-1; 7 bases are shared with TRBD1. The CDR3 contains 13 residues. Germline-derived CDR1 and CDR2 are SGDLS and YYNGEE. V lost 6 bases and J lost 1; bases outside the gene matches: 3. The chain's CDR3 is CASNRDRNTEAFF. The CDR3, as DNA: TGTGCCAGCAACCGGGACAGGAACACTGAAGCTTTCTTT. Full variable domain (rest looked up from reference TRBV9 and TRBJ1-1): DSGVTQTPKHLITATGQRVTLRCSPRSGDLSVYWYQQSLDQGLQFLIQYYNGEERAKGNILERFSAQQFPDLHSELNLSSLELGDSALYFCASNRDRNTEAFFGQGTRLTVV.

This chain links TRBV11-2 with TRBJ2-1; 12 nucleotides align to TRBD2. The junction had 8 bases not matched to a gene; V was cut back by 3 bases and J by 8 bases. Germline V gives CDR1 SGHAT, CDR2 FQNNGV. The CDR3 spans 16 residues. The CDR3 coding sequence is TGTGCCAGCAGCTTCCTTCTAGCGGGAGGGCGGGATGAGCAGTTCTTC. Translated, it gives CASSFLLAGGRDEQFF.

The count of this clone is one. This rearrangement joins TRBV7-8 to TRBJ2-3; 11 bases are shared with TRBD2. CDR3 length: 15 amino acids. Losses at the gene ends were 7 bases for V and 0 bases for J; bases not matched to a gene: 3. Germline CDR1 reads SGHVS; CDR2 reads FQNEAQ. CDR3 bases: TGTGCCAGCAAGCGACTAGCGGGGAGCACAGATACGCAGTATTTT. Amino acids: CASKRLAGSTDTQYF. Supplemented by reference TRBV7-8 and TRBJ2-3, the full variable domain reads GAGVSQSPRYKVAKRGQDVALRCDPISGHVSLFWYQQALGQGPEFLTYFQNEAQLDKSGLPSDRFFAERPEGSVSTLKIQRTQQEDSAVYLCASKRLAGSTDTQYFGPGTRLTVL.

The chain employs TRBV5-1 and TRBJ2-6, with D possibly being TRBD1 (5 bases). V was shortened by 1 base and J by 1 base, with 12 bases between the two germline ends. The CDR3 sequence is 17 residues long. The germline V gene has CDR1 SGHRS and CDR2 YFSETQ. The chain's CDR3 is CASSLQGPASGANVLTF. The CDR3 nucleotides are TGCGCCAGCAGCTTGCAGGGCCCTGCTTCTGGGGCCAACGTCCTGACTTTC. The entire variable domain, with the rest obtained from reference TRBV5-1 and TRBJ2-6, is as follows: KAGVTQTPRYLIKTRGQQVTLSCSPISGHRSVSWYQQTPGQGLQFLFEYFSETQRNKGNFPGRFSGRQFSNSRSEMNVSTLELGDSALYLCASSLQGPASGANVLTFGAGSRLTVL.

The CDR3 spells CASSNLRRGNEAFF. The CDR3 DNA sequence: TGTGCCAGCAGTAACTTGAGACGCGGAAATGAAGCTTTCTTT. This chain links TRBV3-1 (or the pseudogene TRBV3-2) with TRBJ1-1; D is undetermined. The germline V gene has CDR1 LGHDT and CDR2 YNNKEL (reference sequence). Trimming took off 6 bases at V and 7 bases at J, with 18 bases between the two ends. The CDR3 is 14 residues long.

This clone has just a few counts. This rearrangement joins TRBV4-2 to TRBJ1-5; D unclear. V lost 0 bases and J 2 bases, leaving 11 bases between the germline ends. CDR1 and CDR2 (germline): LGHNA, YNFKEQ. This CDR3 has 16 residues. The CDR3: CASSQDPYGGNQPQHF. CDR3 DNA: TGTGCCAGCAGCCAAGATCCCTACGGAGGCAATCAGCCCCAGCATTTT.

Concerning this clone itself: Its ends do not fully match the called genes, so a read error is possible. The rearrangement joins TRBV18 to TRBJ1-3; D is unresolved. In germline, CDR1 is KGHSH, CDR2 LQKENI. The CDR3 covers 13 residues. CDR3 sequence reads: CASEATRNTFLEF. CDR3 DNA sequence: TGTGCCAGCGAGGCTACCCGGAACACCTTTCTTGAATTT.

The chain employs TRBV29-1 and TRBJ1-3; TRBD1 is a possible D gene (5 bases). The CDR3 spans 13 residues. Germline lookup yields CDR1 SQVTM and CDR2 ANQGSEA. Deletions cut 4 bases from V and 2 bases from J, with 9 bases between. The CDR3 spells CSVVGRAGNTIYF. CDR3 DNA: TGCAGCGTTGTTGGCAGGGCTGGAAACACCATATATTTT.

V usage is TRBV5-5 and J usage is TRBJ2-2; 10 bases fit TRBD1. Losses at the gene ends were 5 bases for V and 5 bases for J; bases not matched to a gene: 3. Germline V gives CDR1 SGHKS, CDR2 YYEKEE (reference sequence). The CDR3 consists of 14 residues. CDR3 bases: TGTGCCAGCAGGGGGACAGGGGATACCGGGGAGCTGTTTTTT. It yields the protein CASRGTGDTGELFF.

J is TRBJ2-5 and V is TRBV7-6; 14 nucleotides line up with TRBD2. V was pared by 1 base and J by 2 bases, with 6 bases of the junction left unmatched. Germline CDR1 reads SGHVS; CDR2 reads FNYEAQ. This CDR3 region has 18 residues. The CDR3 DNA is TGTGCCAGCAGCTTAGGACTAGCGGGGGGGCCGGGGCAAGAGACCCAGTACTTC. It specifies CASSLGLAGGPGQETQYF. The full variable domain, with the rest looked up from reference TRBV7-6 and TRBJ2-5, is GAGVSQSPRYKVTKRGQDVALRCDPISGHVSLYWYRQALGQGPEFLTYFNYEAQQDKSGLPNDRFSAERPEGSISTLTIQRTEQRDSAMYRCASSLGLAGGPGQETQYFGPGTRLLVL.

This chain uses TRBV6-5 with TRBJ1-2; 8 bases match TRBD1. Germline loops: CDR1 MNHEY, CDR2 SVGAGI. The CDR3 is made up of 15 amino acids. Trimming took 6 bases from V and 2 from J; bases not matched to a gene: 8. CDR3 sequence: CASSLFRTGNYGYTF. The CDR3 DNA is TGTGCCAGCAGCCTATTTAGGACAGGGAACTATGGCTACACCTTC.

The V gene is TRBV2, the J gene TRBJ1-3; D is perhaps TRBD1 (6 bases). Looked up from germline, CDR1 is SNHLY and CDR2 is FYNNEI. V dropped 8 bases and J dropped 4 bases, with 9 bases sitting between them. CDR3 length: 12 amino acids. CDR3 residues: CASQRGGNTIYF. DNA for the CDR3: TGTGCCAGCCAGAGGGGGGGAAACACCATATATTTT.

The chain links TRBV15 to TRBJ2-7, with a weak D call TRBD1 (6 bases). V lost 1 base and J lost 3, with 16 bases in between. The germline V gene has CDR1 LNHNV and CDR2 YYDKDF (reference sequence). The CDR3 runs 16 residues. CDR3 amino acids: CATSRGRPGQNYEQYF. CDR3 bases: TGTGCCACCAGCAGAGGCCGGCCGGGACAAAACTACGAGCAGTACTTC.

The V call is TRBV2, the J call TRBJ1-1; D is uncertain. Germline V CDR1 and CDR2: SNHLY, FYNNEI. The CDR3 loop spans 11 amino acids. Trimming cost V 1 base and J 8 bases, with 5 bases left between them. CDR3 residues: CASSEVQEAFF. The CDR3 region has the DNA TGTGCCAGCAGTGAAGTCCAGGAAGCTTTCTTT.

The genes are TRBV7-2 and TRBJ2-7; TRBD2 might be the D (7 bases). Germline V lookup: CDR1 SGHTA, CDR2 FQGNSA. The CDR3 covers 15 residues. Between the trimmed V and J ends, which lost 5 bases and 3 bases, there was a span of 17 bases. The CDR3 nucleotides are TGTGCCAGCAGCCAAGGGGGAGGGCTGATCTACGAGCAGTACTTC. It translates to CASSQGGGLIYEQYF.

The chain couples TRBV28 to TRBJ1-2; 10 positions match TRBD1. With V trimmed by 10 bases and J by 3 bases, 8 bases remained unmatched. Per the germline V gene, CDR1 is MDHEN and CDR2 is SYDVKM. This CDR3 is 14 amino acids long. CDR3 in DNA: TGTGCCACCCAACGACAGGGGGCAGACTATGGCTACACCTTC. As protein: CATQRQGADYGYTF.

The table lists this clone with a few counts. The V and J genes are TRBV7-9 and TRBJ2-1; TRBD1 might be the D (5 bases). CDR3 length equals 12 residues. The V gene lost 3 bases and the J gene lost 9 bases, with 9 bases spanning the gap. The germline V gene encodes CDR1 SEHNR and CDR2 FQNEAQ (reference sequence). The CDR3 sequence is CASSFQGTEQFF. CDR3 bases: TGTGCCAGCAGCTTTCAGGGAACTGAGCAGTTCTTC.

This clone was picked up one time. The rearrangement links TRBV7-2 to TRBJ1-2; tentatively, D is TRBD1 (5 bases). The CDR3 is 16 residues long. Trimming removed 1 base at V and 0 bases at J, with 12 bases between. CDR1 is SGHTA, CDR2 FQGNSA, per germline. The CDR3 sequence: CASSLVPDTANYGYTF. The CDR3 DNA is TGTGCCAGCAGCTTAGTCCCGGACACAGCTAACTATGGCTACACCTTC. The full variable domain, with the rest looked up from reference TRBV7-2 and TRBJ1-2, is GAGVSQSPSNKVTEKGKDVELRCDPISGHTALYWYRQSLGQGLEFLIYFQGNSAPDKSGLPSDRFSAERTGGSVSTLTIQRTQQEDSAVYLCASSLVPDTANYGYTFGSGTRLTVV.

A single count supports this clone. The chain combines TRBV10-3 with TRBJ2-2, with D tentatively TRBD1 (5 bases). V lost 6 bases and J lost 1, with 9 bases in between. The germline V gene encodes CDR1 ENHRY and CDR2 SYGVKD. There are 14 residues in the CDR3. The CDR3 here is CAISSTGNTGELFF. The CDR3 bases are TGTGCCATCAGCTCCACAGGGAACACCGGGGAGCTGTTTTTT.

The chain uses TRBV20-1 and TRBJ2-5; 7 positions match TRBD1. CDR3 length: 13 amino acids. Per germline, CDR1 DFQATT and CDR2 SNEGSKA (reference sequence). Trimming at V came to 3 bases and at J to 4 bases, leaving 5 bases not matched to a gene. The CDR3 region is CSASKTGSETQYF. DNA for the CDR3: TGCAGTGCTAGTAAGACAGGGTCAGAGACCCAGTACTTC.

The chain's CDR3 is CASSRSDSNVYTF. The CDR3 DNA reads TGTGCCAGCAGCCGGTCGGACAGCAATGTCTACACCTTC. This rearrangement joins TRBV7-9 to TRBJ1-2; D is perhaps TRBD1 (6 bases). Trimming took off 5 bases at V and 10 bases at J, with 17 bases between the two ends. The CDR3 loop spans 13 amino acids. Germline V lookup: CDR1 SEHNR, CDR2 FQNEAQ (reference sequence).